This T cell receptor (beta chain) came from a study of T cells in Graves' hyperthyroidism and ophthalmopathy. Germline V lookup: CDR1 WSHSY, CDR2 SAAADI. V lost 6 bases and J lost 4, with 13 bases in between. CDR3 length equals 14 residues. In this sample, this clonotype turned up many times. TCR beta CDR3 region amplification was performed from RNA transcripts. During a first-round RT-PCR of the TCR CDR3, the HTBI primer set was used. One entry per CDR3 protein results from TCRdb running MiXCR on the multiplex PCR reads. The sample yields around 300,000 distinct CDR3 sequences, approximately 13% seen once.

The TCR originated in a woman aged 40 to 50 with Graves' ophthalmopathy. The material sequenced was blood. J is TRBJ1-3 and V is TRBV10-2, with D possibly TRBD1 on 6 matching bases. In DNA, the CDR3 is TGCGCCAGCAGGATGGGGGCAGTCGGAAACACCATATATTTT. Protein sequence: CASRMGAVGNTIYF.